This is a list of T cell receptor beta chains from one sample in a study of blood T cell repertoires in COVID-19. The method was immunoSEQ multiplex PCR; TCRdb's version includes in-frame clones alone and lacks a portion of them. The profile covers 110,000 to 150,000 clones, with 86% appearing a single time and roughly 4% taken by the ten largest. The specimen was PBMCs or T cells enriched from blood (not recorded which). These receptors came from a man in his forties or fifties who had recovered from COVID-19. Each CDR3 is given without its conserved first and last residue.

J gene: TRBJ1-1; V gene: TRBV5-4; CDR3 length: 11; CDR3 protein: ASSLYRGTEAF
J gene: TRBJ1-1; V gene: TRBV7-2; CDR3 length: 14; CDR3 protein: ASSLEGQTRNTEAF
J gene: TRBJ2-7; V gene: TRBV7-8; CDR3 length: 14; CDR3 protein: ASSLGHSGRADEQY
J gene: TRBJ2-5; V gene: TRBV7-8; CDR3 length: 12; CDR3 protein: ASSLGQYQETQY
J gene: TRBJ2-3; V gene: TRBV19; CDR3 length: 13; CDR3 protein: ASSIPAGGTDTQY
J gene: TRBJ2-1; V gene: TRBV6-6; CDR3 length: 12; CDR3 protein: ASSYRQSYNEQF
J gene: TRBJ2-5; V gene: TRBV27; CDR3 length: 13; CDR3 protein: ASSGTSGPQETQY
J gene: TRBJ2-7; V gene: TRBV18; CDR3 length: 13; CDR3 protein: ASSPGGKSSYEQY
J gene: TRBJ1-4; V gene: TRBV3-1/TRBV3-2; CDR3 length: 15; CDR3 protein: ASSQCLSGTGNEKLF
J gene: TRBJ2-7; V gene: TRBV5-3; CDR3 length: 14; CDR3 protein: ARSLGEGECVYEQY
J gene: TRBJ1-5; V gene: TRBV21-1; CDR3 length: 15; CDR3 protein: ASSKWLAGDSNQPQH
J gene: TRBJ1-2; V gene: TRBV5-1; CDR3 length: 11; CDR3 protein: ASSQDSTYGYT
J gene: TRBJ1-6; V gene: TRBV13; CDR3 length: 12; CDR3 protein: ASSSREGISPLH
J gene: TRBJ1-2; V gene: TRBV7-9; CDR3 length: 13; CDR3 protein: ASSKRTVADYGYT
J gene: TRBJ2-2; V gene: TRBV7-9; CDR3 length: 14; CDR3 protein: ASSRGLAGNTGELF
J gene: TRBJ1-4; V gene: TRBV7-8; CDR3 length: 10; CDR3 protein: ASSYFGEKLF
J gene: TRBJ1-5; V gene: TRBV2; CDR3 length: 10; CDR3 protein: ASRQGQQPQH
J gene: TRBJ2-5; V gene: TRBV4-2; CDR3 length: 15; CDR3 protein: ASSRESRVDFGETQY
J gene: TRBJ2-1; V gene: TRBV7-3; CDR3 length: 14; CDR3 protein: ASSPELAGLGNEQF
J gene: TRBJ2-3; V gene: TRBV5-4; CDR3 length: 15; CDR3 protein: ASSLEGGIQSTDTQY
J gene: TRBJ2-1; V gene: TRBV5-4; CDR3 length: 13; CDR3 protein: ASSLALAAYNEQF
J gene: TRBJ1-2; V gene: TRBV19; CDR3 length: 13; CDR3 protein: ATLDSTTRIQGYT
J gene: TRBJ1-6; V gene: TRBV5-4; CDR3 length: 12; CDR3 protein: ASSLSRVNSPLH
J gene: TRBJ2-7; V gene: TRBV6-5; CDR3 length: 12; CDR3 protein: ASSDQRRNSKQY
J gene: TRBJ2-1; V gene: TRBV5-1; CDR3 length: 12; CDR3 protein: ASTTGQSHNEQF
J gene: TRBJ2-4; V gene: TRBV18; CDR3 length: 13; CDR3 protein: ASSPRAGKRDIQY
J gene: TRBJ1-1; V gene: TRBV2; CDR3 length: 12; CDR3 protein: ASSSRGLNTEAF
J gene: TRBJ2-3; V gene: TRBV14; CDR3 length: 13; CDR3 protein: ASSPLAGGTDTQY
J gene: TRBJ2-3; V gene: TRBV7-3; CDR3 length: 13; CDR3 protein: ASSSSGKTSDTQY
J gene: TRBJ1-2; V gene: TRBV7-6; CDR3 length: 11; CDR3 protein: ASSRDSNYGYT
J gene: TRBJ1-5; V gene: TRBV18; CDR3 length: 12; CDR3 protein: ASSPLPVNQPQH
J gene: TRBJ1-1; V gene: TRBV5-6; CDR3 length: 11; CDR3 protein: ASSLGGHPEAF
J gene: TRBJ2-7; V gene: TRBV19; CDR3 length: 13; CDR3 protein: ASSISSGGTYKQY
J gene: TRBJ2-1; V gene: TRBV30; CDR3 length: 11; CDR3 protein: AWRGRGWNEQF
J gene: TRBJ2-2; V gene: TRBV5-4; CDR3 length: 15; CDR3 protein: ASSPGLAGGSTGELF
J gene: TRBJ1-1; V gene: TRBV2; CDR3 length: 12; CDR3 protein: ASIVAFRNTEAF
J gene: TRBJ1-5; V gene: TRBV19; CDR3 length: 20; CDR3 protein: ASSARTSGTGGVRVGNQPQH
J gene: TRBJ1-3; V gene: TRBV23-1; CDR3 length: 15; CDR3 protein: ASSQKFGTVSGNTIY
J gene: TRBJ2-5; V gene: TRBV7-2; CDR3 length: 11; CDR3 protein: ASTRGAGETQY
J gene: TRBJ1-2; V gene: TRBV28; CDR3 length: 13; CDR3 protein: ASTLFGQGGYGYT
J gene: TRBJ1-2; V gene: TRBV18; CDR3 length: 13; CDR3 protein: ASSPQRQGNYGYT
J gene: TRBJ1-1; V gene: TRBV3-1/TRBV3-2; CDR3 length: 11; CDR3 protein: ASSPGTGSEAF
J gene: TRBJ1-2; V gene: TRBV15; CDR3 length: 13; CDR3 protein: ATSRGGTGNYGYT
J gene: TRBJ1-2; V gene: TRBV19; CDR3 length: 12; CDR3 protein: ASSRDRTNYGYT
J gene: TRBJ1-1; V gene: TRBV20-1; CDR3 length: 9; CDR3 protein: SAKEARKAF
J gene: TRBJ2-5; V gene: TRBV15; CDR3 length: 13; CDR3 protein: ATSRTRTFQETQY
J gene: TRBJ1-2; V gene: TRBV7-9; CDR3 length: 12; CDR3 protein: ASSLGQGGIGYT